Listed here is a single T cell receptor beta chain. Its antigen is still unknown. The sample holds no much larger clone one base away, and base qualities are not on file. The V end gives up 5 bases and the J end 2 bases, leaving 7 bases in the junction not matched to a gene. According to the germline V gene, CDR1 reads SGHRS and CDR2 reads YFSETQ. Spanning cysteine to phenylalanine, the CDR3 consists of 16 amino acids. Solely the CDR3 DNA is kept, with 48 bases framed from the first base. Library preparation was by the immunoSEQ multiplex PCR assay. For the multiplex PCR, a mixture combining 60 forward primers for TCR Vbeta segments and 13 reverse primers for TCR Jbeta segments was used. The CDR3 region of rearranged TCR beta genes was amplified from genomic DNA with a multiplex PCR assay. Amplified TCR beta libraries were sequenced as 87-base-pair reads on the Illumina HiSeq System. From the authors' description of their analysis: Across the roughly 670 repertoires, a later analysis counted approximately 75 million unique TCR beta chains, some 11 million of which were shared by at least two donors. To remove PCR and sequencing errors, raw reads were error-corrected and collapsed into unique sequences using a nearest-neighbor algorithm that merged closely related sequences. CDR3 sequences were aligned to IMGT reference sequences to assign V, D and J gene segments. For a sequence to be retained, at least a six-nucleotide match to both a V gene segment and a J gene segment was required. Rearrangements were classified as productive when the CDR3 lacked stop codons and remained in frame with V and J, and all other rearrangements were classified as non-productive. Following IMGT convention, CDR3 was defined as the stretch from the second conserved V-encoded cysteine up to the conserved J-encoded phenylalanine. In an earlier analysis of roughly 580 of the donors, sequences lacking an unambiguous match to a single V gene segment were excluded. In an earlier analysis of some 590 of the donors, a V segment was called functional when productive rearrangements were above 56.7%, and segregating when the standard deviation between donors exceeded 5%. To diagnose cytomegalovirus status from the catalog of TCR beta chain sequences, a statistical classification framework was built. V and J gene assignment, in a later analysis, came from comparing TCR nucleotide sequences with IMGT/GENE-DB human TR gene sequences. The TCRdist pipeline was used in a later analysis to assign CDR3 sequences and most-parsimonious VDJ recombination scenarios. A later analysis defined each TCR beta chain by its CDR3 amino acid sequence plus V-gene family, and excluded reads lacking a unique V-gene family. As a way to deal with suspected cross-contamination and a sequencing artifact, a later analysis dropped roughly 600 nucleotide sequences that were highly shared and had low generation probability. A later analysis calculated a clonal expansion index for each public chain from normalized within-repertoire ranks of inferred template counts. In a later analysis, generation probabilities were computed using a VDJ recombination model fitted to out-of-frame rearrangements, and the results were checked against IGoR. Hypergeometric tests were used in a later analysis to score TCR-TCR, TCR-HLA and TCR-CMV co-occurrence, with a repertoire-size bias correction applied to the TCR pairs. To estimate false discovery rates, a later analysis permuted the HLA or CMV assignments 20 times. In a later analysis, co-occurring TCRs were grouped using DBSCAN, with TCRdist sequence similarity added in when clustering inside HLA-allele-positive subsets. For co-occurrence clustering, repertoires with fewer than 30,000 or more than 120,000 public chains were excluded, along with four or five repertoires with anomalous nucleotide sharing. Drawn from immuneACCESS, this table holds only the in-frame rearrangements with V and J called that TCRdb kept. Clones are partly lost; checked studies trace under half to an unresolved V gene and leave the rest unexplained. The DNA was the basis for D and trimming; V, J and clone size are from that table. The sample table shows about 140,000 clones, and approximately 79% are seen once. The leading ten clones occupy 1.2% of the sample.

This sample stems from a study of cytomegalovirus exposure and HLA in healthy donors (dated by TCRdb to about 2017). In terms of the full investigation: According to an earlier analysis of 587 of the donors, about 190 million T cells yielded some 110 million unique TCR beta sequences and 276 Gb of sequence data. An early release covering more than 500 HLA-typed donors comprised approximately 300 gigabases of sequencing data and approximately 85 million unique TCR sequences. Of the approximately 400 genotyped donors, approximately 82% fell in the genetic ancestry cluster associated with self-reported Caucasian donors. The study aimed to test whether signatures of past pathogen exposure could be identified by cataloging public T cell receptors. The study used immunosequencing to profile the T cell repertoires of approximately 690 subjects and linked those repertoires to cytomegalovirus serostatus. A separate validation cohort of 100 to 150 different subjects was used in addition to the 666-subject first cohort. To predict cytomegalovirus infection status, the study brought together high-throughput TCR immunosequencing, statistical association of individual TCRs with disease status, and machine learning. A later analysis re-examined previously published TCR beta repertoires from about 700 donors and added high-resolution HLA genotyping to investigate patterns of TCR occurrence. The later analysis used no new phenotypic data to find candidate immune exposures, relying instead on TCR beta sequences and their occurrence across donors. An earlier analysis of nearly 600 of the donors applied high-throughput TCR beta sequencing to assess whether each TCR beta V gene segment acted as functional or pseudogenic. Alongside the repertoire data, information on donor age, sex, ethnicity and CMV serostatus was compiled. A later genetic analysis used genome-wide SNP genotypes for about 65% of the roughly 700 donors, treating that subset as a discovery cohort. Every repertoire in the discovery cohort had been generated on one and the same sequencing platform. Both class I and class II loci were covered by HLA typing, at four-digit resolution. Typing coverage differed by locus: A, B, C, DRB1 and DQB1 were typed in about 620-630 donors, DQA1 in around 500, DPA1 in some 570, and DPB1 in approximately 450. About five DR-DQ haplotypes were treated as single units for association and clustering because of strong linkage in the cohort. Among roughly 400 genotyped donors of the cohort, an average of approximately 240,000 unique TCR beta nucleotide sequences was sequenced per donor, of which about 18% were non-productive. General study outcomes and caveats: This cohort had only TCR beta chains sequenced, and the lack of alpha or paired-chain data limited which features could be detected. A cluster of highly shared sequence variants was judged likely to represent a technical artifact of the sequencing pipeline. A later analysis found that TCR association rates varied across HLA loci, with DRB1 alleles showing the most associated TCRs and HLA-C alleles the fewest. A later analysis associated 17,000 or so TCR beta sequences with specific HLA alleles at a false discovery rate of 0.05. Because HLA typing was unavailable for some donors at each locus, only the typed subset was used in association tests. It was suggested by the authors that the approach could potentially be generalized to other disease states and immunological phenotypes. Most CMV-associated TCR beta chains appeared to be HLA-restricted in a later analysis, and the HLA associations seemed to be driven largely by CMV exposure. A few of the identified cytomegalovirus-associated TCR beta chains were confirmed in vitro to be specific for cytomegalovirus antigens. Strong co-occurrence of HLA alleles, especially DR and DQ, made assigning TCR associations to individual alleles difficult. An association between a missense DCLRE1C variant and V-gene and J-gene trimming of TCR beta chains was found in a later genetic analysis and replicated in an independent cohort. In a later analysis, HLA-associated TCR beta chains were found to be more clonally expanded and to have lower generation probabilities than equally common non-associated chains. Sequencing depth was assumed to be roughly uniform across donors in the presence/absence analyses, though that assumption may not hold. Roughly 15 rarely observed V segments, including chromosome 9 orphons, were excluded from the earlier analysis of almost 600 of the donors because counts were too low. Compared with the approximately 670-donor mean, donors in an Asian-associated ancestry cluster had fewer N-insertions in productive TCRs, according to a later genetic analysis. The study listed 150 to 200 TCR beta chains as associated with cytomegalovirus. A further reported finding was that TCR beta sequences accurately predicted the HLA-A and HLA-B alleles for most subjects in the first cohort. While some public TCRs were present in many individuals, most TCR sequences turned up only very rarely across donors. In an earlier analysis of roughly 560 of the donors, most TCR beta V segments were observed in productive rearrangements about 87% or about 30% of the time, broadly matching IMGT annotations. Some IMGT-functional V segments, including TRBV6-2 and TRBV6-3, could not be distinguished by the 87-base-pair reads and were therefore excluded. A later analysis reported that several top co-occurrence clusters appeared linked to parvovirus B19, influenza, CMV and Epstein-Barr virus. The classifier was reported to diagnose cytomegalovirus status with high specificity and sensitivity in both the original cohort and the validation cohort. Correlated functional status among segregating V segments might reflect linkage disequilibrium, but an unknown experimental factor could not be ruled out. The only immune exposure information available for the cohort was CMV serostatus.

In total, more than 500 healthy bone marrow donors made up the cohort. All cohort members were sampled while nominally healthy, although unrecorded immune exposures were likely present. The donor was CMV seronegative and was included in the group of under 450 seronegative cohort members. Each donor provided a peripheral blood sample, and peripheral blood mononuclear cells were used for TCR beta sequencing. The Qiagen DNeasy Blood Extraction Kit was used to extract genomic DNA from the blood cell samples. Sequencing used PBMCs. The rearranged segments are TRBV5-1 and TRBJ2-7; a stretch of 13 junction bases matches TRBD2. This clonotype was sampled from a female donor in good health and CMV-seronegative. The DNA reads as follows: TGCGCCAGCAGAGGGACTAGCGGGAATGGGGCCTACGAGCAGTACTTC. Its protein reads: CASRGTSGNGAYEQYF. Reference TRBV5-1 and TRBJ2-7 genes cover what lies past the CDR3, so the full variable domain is KAGVTQTPRYLIKTRGQQVTLSCSPISGHRSVSWYQQTPGQGLQFLFEYFSETQRNKGNFPGRFSGRQFSNSRSEMNVSTLELGDSALYLCASRGTSGNGAYEQYFGPGTRLTVT.